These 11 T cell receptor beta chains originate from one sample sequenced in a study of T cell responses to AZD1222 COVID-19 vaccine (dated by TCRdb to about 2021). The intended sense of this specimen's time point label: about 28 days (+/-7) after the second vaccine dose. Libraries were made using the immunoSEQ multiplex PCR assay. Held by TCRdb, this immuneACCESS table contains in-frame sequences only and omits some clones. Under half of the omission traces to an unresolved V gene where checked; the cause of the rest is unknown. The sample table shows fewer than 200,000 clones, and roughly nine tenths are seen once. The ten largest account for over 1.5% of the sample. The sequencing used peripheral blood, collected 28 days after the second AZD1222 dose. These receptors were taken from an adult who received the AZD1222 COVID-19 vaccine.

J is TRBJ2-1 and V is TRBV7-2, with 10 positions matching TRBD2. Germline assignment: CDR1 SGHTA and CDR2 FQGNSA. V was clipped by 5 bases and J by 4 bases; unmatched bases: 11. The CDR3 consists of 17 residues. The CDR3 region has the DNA TGTGCCAGCAGCCATGCAACCGGGACTAGCGCTTACAATGAGCAGTTCTTC. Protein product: CASSHATGTSAYNEQFF. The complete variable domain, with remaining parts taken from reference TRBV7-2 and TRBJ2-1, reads GAGVSQSPSNKVTEKGKDVELRCDPISGHTALYWYRQSLGQGLEFLIYFQGNSAPDKSGLPSDRFSAERTGGSVSTLTIQRTQQEDSAVYLCASSHATGTSAYNEQFFGPGTRLTVL.

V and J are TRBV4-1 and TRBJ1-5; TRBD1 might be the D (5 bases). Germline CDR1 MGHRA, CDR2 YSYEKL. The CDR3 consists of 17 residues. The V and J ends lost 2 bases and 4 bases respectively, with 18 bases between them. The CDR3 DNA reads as TGCGCCAGCAGCCAACCCTTGGGGGGGGTGGCTAATCAGCCCCAGCATTTT. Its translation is CASSQPLGGVANQPQHF.

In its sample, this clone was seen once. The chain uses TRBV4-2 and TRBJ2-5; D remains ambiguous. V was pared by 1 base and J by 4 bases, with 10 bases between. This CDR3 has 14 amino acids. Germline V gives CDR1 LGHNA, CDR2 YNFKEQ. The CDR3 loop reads CASSQGLARETQYF. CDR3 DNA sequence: TGTGCCAGCAGCCAAGGTCTCGCACGAGAGACCCAGTACTTC.

The DNA of the CDR3 is TGTGCCAGCAGCGTAGCGCGGGAGTCCTACAATGAGCAGTTCTTC. Protein sequence: CASSVARESYNEQFF. J is TRBJ2-1 and V is TRBV9, with 7 bases that match TRBD2. J gave up 1 base and V 0 bases, and 1 base lay outside the gene matches. The germline CDR1 and CDR2 sequences are SGDLS and YYNGEE. The CDR3 is made up of 15 amino acids.

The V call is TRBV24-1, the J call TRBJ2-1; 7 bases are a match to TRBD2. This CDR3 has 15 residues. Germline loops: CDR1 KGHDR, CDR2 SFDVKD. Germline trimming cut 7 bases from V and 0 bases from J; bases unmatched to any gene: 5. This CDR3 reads CATSPAGVSYNEQFF. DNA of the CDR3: TGTGCCACCAGCCCGGCGGGGGTCTCCTACAATGAGCAGTTCTTC.

The CDR3 protein is CASSPTWTDNNQPQHF. CDR3 nucleotide sequence: TGCGCCAGCAGTCCTACTTGGACGGATAACAATCAGCCCCAGCATTTT. This rearrangement joins TRBV10-2 to TRBJ1-5, with D unresolved. Trimming cost V 5 bases and J 3 bases, with 17 bases left between them. This CDR3 is 16 amino acids long. Looked up from germline, CDR1 is WSHSY and CDR2 is SAAADI.

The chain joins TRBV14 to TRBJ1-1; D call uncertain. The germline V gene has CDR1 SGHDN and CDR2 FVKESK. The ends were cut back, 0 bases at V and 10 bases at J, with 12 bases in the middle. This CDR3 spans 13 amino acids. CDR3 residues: CASSQELSRPAFF. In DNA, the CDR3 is TGTGCCAGCAGCCAAGAGCTTTCCCGACCAGCTTTCTTT. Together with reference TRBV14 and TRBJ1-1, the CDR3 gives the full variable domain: EAGVTQFPSHSVIEKGQTVTLRCDPISGHDNLYWYRRVMGKEIKFLLHFVKESKQDESGMPNNRFLAERTGGTYSTLKVQPAELEDSGVYFCASSQELSRPAFFGQGTRLTVV.

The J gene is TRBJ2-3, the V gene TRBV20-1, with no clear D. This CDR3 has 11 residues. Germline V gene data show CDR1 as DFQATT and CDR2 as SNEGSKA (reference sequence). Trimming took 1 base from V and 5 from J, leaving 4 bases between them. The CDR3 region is CSARAVDTQYF. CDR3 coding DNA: TGCAGTGCTAGAGCCGTAGATACGCAGTATTTT.

The CDR3 coding sequence is TGTGCCAGCAGTTTAGAGCTTAACTATGGCTACACCTTC. This encodes CASSLELNYGYTF. The chain uses TRBV12-3 or TRBV12-4 and TRBJ1-2; D unresolved. The CDR3 is 13 amino acids. With 1 base removed from V and 1 base from J, the gap between germline ends came to 4 bases.

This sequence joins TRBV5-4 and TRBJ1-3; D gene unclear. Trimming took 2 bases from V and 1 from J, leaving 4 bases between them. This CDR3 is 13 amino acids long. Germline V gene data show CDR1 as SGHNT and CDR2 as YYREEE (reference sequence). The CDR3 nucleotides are TGTGCCAGCAGCTTTCAGTCTGGAAACACCATATATTTT. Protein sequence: CASSFQSGNTIYF. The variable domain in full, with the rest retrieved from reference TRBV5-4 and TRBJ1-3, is ETGVTQSPTHLIKTRGQQVTLRCSSQSGHNTVSWYQQALGQGPQFIFQYYREEENGRGNFPPRFSGLQFPNYSSELNVNALELDDSALYLCASSFQSGNTIYFGEGSWLTVV.

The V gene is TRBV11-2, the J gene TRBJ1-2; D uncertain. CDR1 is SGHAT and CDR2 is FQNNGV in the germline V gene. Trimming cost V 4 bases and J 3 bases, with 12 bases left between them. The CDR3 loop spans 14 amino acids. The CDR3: CASSSPFTDYGYTF. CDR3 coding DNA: TGTGCCAGCAGCTCCCCATTTACGGACTATGGCTACACCTTC.